Reported below is one T cell receptor (beta chain). The sample is drawn from a study of blood T cells in healthy people across ages. A second PCR, run for about 6 to 12 cycles, used a sample-barcoded 5' primer plus a J-beta primer mix. TCRdb reanalysed the 5' RACE reads using MiXCR and keeps one entry per CDR3 protein. The repertoire includes nearly 800,000 distinct CDR3 sequences, roughly 25% of them detected once, and approximately 3.7% sits in the top ten. Trimming stripped 1 base from V and 3 bases from J, with 13 bases between. This CDR3 is 14 amino acids long. The germline V gene encodes CDR1 DFQATT and CDR2 SNEGSKA (reference sequence). These records were also assigned to another study, of T cells of mothers and their children.

The chain employs TRBV20-1 and TRBJ2-7, with D perhaps matching TRBD2 (6 bases). This clonotype was obtained from a boy aged 10-17 years in good health. The source material was blood. The CDR3 loop is CSARVPTSIYEQYF. Here the CDR3 DNA reads TGCAGTGCTAGAGTTCCCACTAGCATCTACGAGCAGTACTTC.